One sample yielded the 12 T cell receptor beta chains listed below, sequenced in a study of shared clonotypes between healthy human individuals. Libraries were prepared by immunoSEQ multiplex PCR; TCRdb keeps only in-frame clonotypes and omits some of them. The data hold around 320,000 clones, with around 86% observed a single time. The sample consisted of memory CD8+ T cells sorted from blood. Sample subset: CD45RO+ cells pooled with CCR7-negative TemRA cells. The receptors were gathered from a man aged 18 to 29 in good health.

This rearrangement joins TRBV29-1 to TRBJ2-7, with D perhaps matching TRBD1 or TRBD2 (6 bases each). Looked up from germline, CDR1 is SQVTM and CDR2 is ANQGSEA. CDR3 size: 13 residues. V was clipped by 4 bases and J by 5 bases, with 15 bases between them. Written as DNA, the CDR3 is TGCAGCGTTGGGGGGGCACAGCGGGACGAGCAGTACTTC. Translation: CSVGGAQRDEQYF.

The chain is built from TRBV30 and TRBJ2-5, with 7 bases lining up with TRBD1. The last part of the DNA fits TRBJ2-7 better; the J call may be wrong. Germline V gives CDR1 GTSNPN, CDR2 SVGIG (reference sequence). This CDR3 spans 13 amino acids. The CDR3 protein is CALTGSSIFEQYF. DNA for the CDR3: TGTGCCTTGACAGGGTCGTCGATCTTCGAGCAGTACTTC.

This clone appeared a few times. The gene calls are TRBV2 and TRBJ1-3; weak D call: TRBD1 (5 bases). Per the germline V gene, CDR1 is SNHLY and CDR2 is FYNNEI. The CDR3 is made up of 16 amino acids. With 3 bases removed from V and 3 bases from J, the gap between germline ends came to 15 bases. CDR3: CASSDTQGRGGNTIYF. For the CDR3, the DNA is TGTGCCAGCAGTGATACCCAGGGCCGGGGTGGAAACACCATATATTTT.

V is TRBV2 and J is TRBJ2-5; D is possibly TRBD2 (5 bases). Germline V lookup: CDR1 SNHLY, CDR2 FYNNEI. The CDR3 is 14 amino acids. With 2 bases removed from V and 5 bases from J, the gap between germline ends came to 12 bases. The CDR3 spells CASSELGGWETQYF. The CDR3 bases are TGTGCCAGCAGTGAACTCGGCGGGTGGGAGACCCAGTACTTC.

The chain has TRBV10-3 and TRBJ1-1; D not resolved. Germline V gives CDR1 ENHRY, CDR2 SYGVKD. CDR3 length: 15 residues. Trimming took off 6 bases at V and 4 bases at J, with 18 bases between the two ends. CDR3 in DNA: TGTGCCATCAGGGAAGTGGGTGGGGTAGGCACTGAAGCTTTCTTT. Translation gives CAIREVGGVGTEAFF.

The rearrangement uses TRBV25-1 and TRBJ1-3; no clear D gene. The CDR3 loop spans 14 amino acids. CDR1 is MGHDK, CDR2 SYGVNS, per germline. V was shortened by 3 bases and J by 0 bases, with 6 bases between the two germline ends. The CDR3 coding sequence is TGTGCCAGCAGTGACAGTATCTCTGGAAACACCATATATTTT. Amino acid sequence: CASSDSISGNTIYF. Complete variable domain (other parts from reference TRBV25-1 and TRBJ1-3): EADIYQTPRYLVIGTGKKITLECSQTMGHDKMYWYQQDPGMELHLIHYSYGVNSTEKGDLSSESTVSRIRTEHFPLTLESARPSHTSQYLCASSDSISGNTIYFGEGSWLTVV.

The chain links TRBV11-1 to TRBJ2-2; 8 bases match TRBD2. Germline CDR1 reads SGHAT; CDR2 reads FQDESV (reference sequence). V dropped 5 bases and J dropped 8; count of bases not matched to a gene: 4. The CDR3 contains 13 residues. This CDR3 reads CASSSSGAGELFF. CDR3 nucleotide sequence: TGTGCCAGCAGCAGTAGCGGGGCTGGGGAGCTGTTTTTT.

This sequence joins TRBV5-4 and TRBJ2-7, with 8 bases that match TRBD1. CDR1 SGHNT and CDR2 YYREEE come from the germline V gene (reference sequence). V lost 2 bases to trimming and J lost 0 bases; unmatched junction nucleotides: 4. This CDR3 is 15 amino acids long. The CDR3 DNA follows: TGTGCCAGCAGCTTTGGACAGGGAGGCTCCTACGAGCAGTACTTC. Residues: CASSFGQGGSYEQYF. The full variable domain, with the rest looked up from reference TRBV5-4 and TRBJ2-7, is ETGVTQSPTHLIKTRGQQVTLRCSSQSGHNTVSWYQQALGQGPQFIFQYYREEENGRGNFPPRFSGLQFPNYSSELNVNALELDDSALYLCASSFGQGGSYEQYFGPGTRLTVT.

This clone showed up just once. This may be a read error, as it is one base from a much larger clone. Other DNA sequences in this specimen translate into the identical CDR3. The chain combines TRBV6-5 with TRBJ2-3, with 7 bases that match TRBD2. Germline CDR1 and CDR2: MNHEY and SVGAGI. CDR3 length equals 14 residues. As DNA, the CDR3 is TGTGCCAGTAGTTACGTGGGAGGGGCAGATACGCAGTATTTT. Translation: CASSYVGGADTQYF.

The chain couples TRBV20-1 to TRBJ1-2; D not certain. The CDR3 spans 10 residues. Germline V gene data show CDR1 as DFQATT and CDR2 as SNEGSKA (reference sequence). V shed 5 bases and J shed 7 bases, with 8 bases lying between them. Written as DNA, the CDR3 is TGCAGTGCTGACCCGTCTGGCTACACCTTC. As protein: CSADPSGYTF.

The chain carries TRBV18 and TRBJ1-5; D possibly corresponds to TRBD1 (5 bases). Trimming stripped 6 bases from V and 1 base from J, with 22 bases between. Looked up from germline, CDR1 is KGHSH and CDR2 is LQKENI. This CDR3 contains 18 residues. CDR3 loop: CASSPNKGRGVSNQPQHF. The CDR3 region has the DNA TGTGCCAGCTCCCCGAACAAAGGGAGGGGCGTGAGCAATCAGCCCCAGCATTTT.

The V gene is TRBV4-3, the J gene TRBJ2-5; D call uncertain. V shed 3 bases and J shed 4 bases, with 18 bases lying between them. Germline-derived CDR1 and CDR2 are LGHNA and YSLEER. CDR3 length: 16 amino acids. CDR3 residues: CASSQSFPARGETQYF. In DNA form, the CDR3 reads TGCGCCAGCAGCCAGTCCTTTCCTGCGAGAGGAGAGACCCAGTACTTC.